This TCR beta chain was captured in a study of cytomegalovirus exposure and HLA in healthy donors. The study, taken as a whole, reports: It emerged from a later analysis that several of the most significant clusters appeared to be linked to common viral pathogens. With later analysis, a missense DCLRE1C variant became linked to TCR beta V- and J-gene trimming.

60 Vbeta and 13 Jbeta primers were used in PCR. The data were produced by immunoSEQ multiplex PCR, yet TCRdb's version contains in-frame clones alone and is incomplete. The table records more than 150,000 clones, more than 75% of them present only once. This CDR3 has 15 amino acids. Trimming took off 1 base at V and 2 bases at J, with 10 bases between the two ends. CDR1 SNHLY and CDR2 FYNNEI come from the germline V gene. In this sample, this clone turned up a few times. The antigen is not known. This clonotype was obtained from a male donor in good health and CMV-seronegative. The sequencing input was PBMCs. This rearrangement joins TRBV2 to TRBJ2-3; no clear D. The CDR3, as DNA: TGTGCCAGCAGTGAAGGAGTGCTCTTCACAGATACGCAGTATTTT. Translation: CASSEGVLFTDTQYF. Full variable domain (outside the CDR3, taken from reference TRBV2 and TRBJ2-3): EPEVTQTPSHQVTQMGQEVILRCVPISNHLYFYWYRQILGQKVEFLVSFYNNEISEKSEIFDDQFSVERPDGSNFTLKIRSTKLEDSAMYFCASSEGVLFTDTQYFGPGTRLTVL.